This T cell receptor (beta chain) was captured by sequencing in a study of T-cell reconstitution after alpha-beta-depleted transplantation in children. TCRbeta library construction was performed incorporating unique molecular identifiers. One entry per CDR3 protein, called by TCRdb with MiXCR from the PCR reads. The sample consists of around 340,000 distinct CDR3 sequences, 10% to 15% of them appearing once. The source is a human donor who donated a stem cell graft to a child with Fanconi anemia. Sequencing used PBMCs, obtained from the stem cell graft.

The CDR3 spells CASSLGLRTSGVETQYF. CDR3 in DNA: TGTGCCAGCAGCTTAGGCCTCAGGACTAGCGGCGTAGAGACCCAGTACTTC. The rearrangement joins TRBV13 to TRBJ2-5; 10 nucleotides align to TRBD2. This CDR3 is built from 17 residues. Germline CDR1 PRHDT, CDR2 FYEKMQ (reference sequence). V was clipped by 0 bases and J by 4 bases; unmatched bases: 8. Full variable domain (outside the CDR3, taken from reference TRBV13 and TRBJ2-5): AAGVIQSPRHLIKEKRETATLKCYPIPRHDTVYWYQQGPGQDPQFLISFYEKMQSDKGSIPDRFSAQQFSDYHSELNMSSLELGDSALYFCASSLGLRTSGVETQYFGPGTRLLVL.